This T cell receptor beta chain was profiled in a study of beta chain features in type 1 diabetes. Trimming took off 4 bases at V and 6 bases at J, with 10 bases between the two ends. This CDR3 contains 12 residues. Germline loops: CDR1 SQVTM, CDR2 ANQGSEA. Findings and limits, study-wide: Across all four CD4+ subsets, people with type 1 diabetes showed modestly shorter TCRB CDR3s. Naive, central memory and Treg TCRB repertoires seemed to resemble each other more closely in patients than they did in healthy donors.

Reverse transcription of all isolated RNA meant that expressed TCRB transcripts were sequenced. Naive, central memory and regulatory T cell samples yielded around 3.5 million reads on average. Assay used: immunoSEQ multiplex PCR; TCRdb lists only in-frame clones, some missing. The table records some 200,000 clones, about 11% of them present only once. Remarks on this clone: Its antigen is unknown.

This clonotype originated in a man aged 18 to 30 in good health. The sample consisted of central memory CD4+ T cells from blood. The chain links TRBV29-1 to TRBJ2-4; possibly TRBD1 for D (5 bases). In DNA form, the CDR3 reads TGCAGCGTTGTTGCGCAGGGAAACATTCAGTACTTC. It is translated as CSVVAQGNIQYF.